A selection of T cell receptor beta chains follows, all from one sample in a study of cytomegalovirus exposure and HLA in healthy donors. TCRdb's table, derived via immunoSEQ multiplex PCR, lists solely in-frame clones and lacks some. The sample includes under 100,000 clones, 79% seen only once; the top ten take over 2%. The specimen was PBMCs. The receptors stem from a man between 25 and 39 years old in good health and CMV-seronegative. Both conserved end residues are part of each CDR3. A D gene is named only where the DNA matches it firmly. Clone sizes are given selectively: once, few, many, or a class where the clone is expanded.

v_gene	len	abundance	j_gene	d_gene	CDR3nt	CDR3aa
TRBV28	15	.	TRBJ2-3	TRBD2	TGTGCCAGCAGCCCCTCAGGAGCGGGAGCAGATACGCAGTATTTT	CASSPSGAGADTQYF
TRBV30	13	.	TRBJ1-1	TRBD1	TGTGCCTGGAGTCGACAGGGGAACACTGAAGCTTTCTTT	CAWSRQGNTEAFF
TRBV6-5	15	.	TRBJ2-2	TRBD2	TGTGCCAGCAGCTCATCTAGCGGGAGCACCGGGGAGCTGTTTTTT	CASSSSSGSTGELFF
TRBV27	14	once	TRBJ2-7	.	TGTGCCAGCAGTTTAAGGGACTCCCCAGGCGAGCAGTACTTC	CASSLRDSPGEQYF
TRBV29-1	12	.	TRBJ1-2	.	TGCAGCGCCCGGGGGGAGGACTATGGCTACACCTTC	CSARGEDYGYTF
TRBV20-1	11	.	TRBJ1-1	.	TGCAGTGCTTCTCCGTACACTGAAGCTTTCTTT	CSASPYTEAFF
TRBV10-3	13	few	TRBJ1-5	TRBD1	TGTGCCACCGGGACAGGTAACAATCAGCCCCAGCATTTT	CATGTGNNQPQHF
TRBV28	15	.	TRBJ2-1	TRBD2	TGTGCCAGCAGTCGAGCGGGAGGGCCAATTCAAAAGCAGTTCTTC	CASSRAGGPIQKQFF
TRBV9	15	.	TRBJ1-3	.	TGTGCCAGCAGCCTTCAGGGTGACTTTGGAAACACCATATATTTT	CASSLQGDFGNTIYF
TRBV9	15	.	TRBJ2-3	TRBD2	TGTGCCAGCGGACATAGCGGGAGGGCCGTAGATACGCAGTATTTT	CASGHSGRAVDTQYF
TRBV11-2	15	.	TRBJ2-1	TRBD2	TGTGCCAGCAGCTCTAAGTTAGCGGGAAAGAATGAGCAGTTCTTC	CASSSKLAGKNEQFF
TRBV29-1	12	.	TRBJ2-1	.	TGCAGCGGTAGACCAGGGTACCATGAGCAGTTCTTC	CSGRPGYHEQFF
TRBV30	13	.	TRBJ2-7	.	TGTGCCTGGAGCACAGGTGAGACAGGAAGGAGAAACTTC	CAWSTGETGRRNF
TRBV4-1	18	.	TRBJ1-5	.	TGCGCCAGCAGCCAAGCCGCAGGAGGGTTACAGTTGGATCAGCTCCAGCATTTT	CASSQAAGGLQLDQLQHF
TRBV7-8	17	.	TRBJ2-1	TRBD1	TGTGCCAGCAGCAGTATCGCGGACAGGGCTCTTCGGTTTGAGCAGTTCTTC	CASSSIADRALRFEQFF
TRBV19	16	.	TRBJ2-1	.	TGTGCCAGTAGTAAGAGCGGAGAAACTTCCTACAATGAGCAGTTCTTC	CASSKSGETSYNEQFF
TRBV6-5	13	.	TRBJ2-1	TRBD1	TGTGCCAGCAGTTACCCAGGGGGAAATGAGCAGTTCTTC	CASSYPGGNEQFF
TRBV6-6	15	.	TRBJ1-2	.	TGTGCCAGCAGTTACATATATGCGGAGAACTATGGCTACACCTTC	CASSYIYAENYGYTF
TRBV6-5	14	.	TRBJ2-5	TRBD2	TGTGCCAGCAGGTTACTAGCGGGAGGTGAGACCCAGTACTTC	CASRLLAGGETQYF
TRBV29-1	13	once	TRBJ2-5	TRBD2	TGCAGCGTGCGGGCTAGCGGGAGCGAGACCCAGTACTTC	CSVRASGSETQYF
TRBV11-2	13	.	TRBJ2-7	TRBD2	TGTGCCAGCAGCTTAGTCGGGGGGTACGAGCAGTACTTC	CASSLVGGYEQYF
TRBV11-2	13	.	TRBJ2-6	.	TGTGCCAGCAGCTTCCAACTGACCAACGTCCTGACTTTC	CASSFQLTNVLTF
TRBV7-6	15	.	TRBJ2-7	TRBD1	TGTGCCAGCAGCGACAGGACAGGACCCCGCTACGAGCAGTACTTC	CASSDRTGPRYEQYF
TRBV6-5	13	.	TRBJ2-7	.	TGTGCCAGCAAAGATGGGCAGGGGTACGAGCAGTACTTC	CASKDGQGYEQYF
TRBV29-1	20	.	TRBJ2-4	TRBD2	TGCAGCGTTCTGGATCGTAGATCTAGCGGGGGACAACGGGCCAAAAACATTCAGTACTTC	CSVLDRRSSGGQRAKNIQYF
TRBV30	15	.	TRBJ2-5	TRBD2	TGTGCCTGGAGTTCGACTAGCGGGAGTCGAGGGACCCAGTACTTC	CAWSSTSGSRGTQYF
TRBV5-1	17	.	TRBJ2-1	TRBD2	TGCGCCAGCAGCCGTGGGACTAGCGGGGGACCGTACAATGAGCAGTTCTTC	CASSRGTSGGPYNEQFF
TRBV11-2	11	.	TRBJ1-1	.	TGTGCCAGCGTGGGAGGAGTTGAAGCTTTCTTT	CASVGGVEAFF
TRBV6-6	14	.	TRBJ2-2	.	TGTGCCAGCAGTTACTCACGGGGCACCGGGGAGCTGTTTTTT	CASSYSRGTGELFF
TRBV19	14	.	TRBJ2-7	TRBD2	TGTGCCAGTCGCAGCGGGAGCCCATACTACGAGCAGTACTTC	CASRSGSPYYEQYF
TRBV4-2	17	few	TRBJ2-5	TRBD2	TGTGCCAGCAGCCAAGGGACTAGCGGGGGGGATCAAGAGACCCAGTACTTC	CASSQGTSGGDQETQYF
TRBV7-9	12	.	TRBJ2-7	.	TGTGCCAGCAGTTTAGGGGGGGACGAGCAGTACTTC	CASSLGGDEQYF
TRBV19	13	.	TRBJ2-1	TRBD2	TGTGCCAGTAGTAGGCGGGGGGCGAATGAGCAGTTCTTC	CASSRRGANEQFF
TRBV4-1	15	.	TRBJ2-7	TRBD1	TGCGCCAGCAGCCAAGCCGCCAGGGGGCTGTACGAGCAGTACTTC	CASSQAARGLYEQYF
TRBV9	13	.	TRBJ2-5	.	TGTGCCACCGCCCGGGGGTTAAAAGAGACCCAGTACTTC	CATARGLKETQYF
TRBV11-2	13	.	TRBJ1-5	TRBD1	TGTGCCAGCAGCCTCACAGGGGATCAGCCCCAGCATTTT	CASSLTGDQPQHF
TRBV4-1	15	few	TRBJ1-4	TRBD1	TGCGCCAGCAGCGACAGGGGAGGGATTAATGAAAAACTGTTTTTT	CASSDRGGINEKLFF
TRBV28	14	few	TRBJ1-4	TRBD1	TGTGCCAGCAGTTACGGGACAGGGGTTGAAAAACTGTTTTTT	CASSYGTGVEKLFF
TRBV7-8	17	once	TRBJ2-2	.	TGTGCCAGCAGCTTGGGGGCCGGGGCCGGTATCCCCGGGGAGCTGTTTTTT	CASSLGAGAGIPGELFF
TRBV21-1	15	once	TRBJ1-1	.	TGTGCCAGCAGCCCACGACAGGGAATGGCCACTGAAGCTTTCTTT	CASSPRQGMATEAFF
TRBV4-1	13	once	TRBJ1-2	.	TGCGCCAGCAGCCAATCGGCGGGGGATGGCTACACCTTC	CASSQSAGDGYTF
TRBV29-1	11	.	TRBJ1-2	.	TGCAGCGGGACAGAGAACTATGGCTACACCTTC	CSGTENYGYTF
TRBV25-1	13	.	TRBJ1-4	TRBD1	TGTGCCAGCAGGACAGGGGGCACTGAAAAACTGTTTTTT	CASRTGGTEKLFF
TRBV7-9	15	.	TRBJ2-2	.	TGTTCCAGCAGCCCGCAAGCCCCGAACACCGGGGAGCTGTTTTTT	CSSSPQAPNTGELFF
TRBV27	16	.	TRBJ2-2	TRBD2	TGTGCCAGCAGTAATGGGACTAGCGGAGTCACCGGGGAGCTGTTTTTT	CASSNGTSGVTGELFF
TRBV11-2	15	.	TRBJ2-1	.	TGTGCCAGCAGCCACTTGACTAGGGCCCCCGGTGAGCAGTTCTTC	CASSHLTRAPGEQFF
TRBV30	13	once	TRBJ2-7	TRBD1	TGTGCCTGGAGTAGAGGGGACAGGGACGAGCAGTACTTC	CAWSRGDRDEQYF
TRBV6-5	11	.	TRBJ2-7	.	TGTGCCAGCAGACACAGCTACGAGCAGTACTTC	CASRHSYEQYF
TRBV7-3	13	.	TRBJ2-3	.	TGTGCCAGCAGCTTCGCGATCACAGATACGCAGTATTTT	CASSFAITDTQYF
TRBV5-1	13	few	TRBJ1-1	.	TGCGCCAGCAGCTTAACAGAGAACACTGAAGCTTTCTTT	CASSLTENTEAFF
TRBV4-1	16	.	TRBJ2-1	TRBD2	TGCGCCAGCAGCCATGAGACTAGCGGGATTTACAATGAGCAGTTCTTC	CASSHETSGIYNEQFF
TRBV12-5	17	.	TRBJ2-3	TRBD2	TGTGCTAGTGGGACCGAAAAATCTAGCGGGGGAACAGATACGCAGTATTTT	CASGTEKSSGGTDTQYF
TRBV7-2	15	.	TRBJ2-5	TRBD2	TGTGCCAGCAGCCCCCGGGGGGGCGCCACAGAGACCCAGTACTTC	CASSPRGGATETQYF
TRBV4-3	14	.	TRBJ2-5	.	TGCGCCAGCAGCCCACAGGGAAGGGGAGAGACCCAGTACTTC	CASSPQGRGETQYF
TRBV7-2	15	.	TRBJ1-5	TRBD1	TGTGCCAGCAGCTTAGGTGGGACAGGGGGGCAGCCCCAGCATTTT	CASSLGGTGGQPQHF